The next 19 T cell receptor beta chains were all read from a single sample in a study of shared clonotypes between healthy human individuals. CD45RO-negative, CCR7-selected cells formed the naive CD8 fraction, which excluded terminally differentiated effector memory CD45RA+ cells. Generated by immunoSEQ multiplex PCR, the TCRdb table keeps only in-frame clones and is missing some. The sample carries some 2,000,000 clones, over 85% recorded once. Sequencing was performed on naive CD8+ T cells sorted from blood. Source of these receptors: a man between 18 and 35 years old in good health.

The J gene is TRBJ2-3, the V gene TRBV5-8; 10 bases match TRBD2. The V and J ends lost 2 bases and 4 bases, in that order; junction bases with no gene match: 7. From germline, CDR1 is SGHTS and CDR2 YDEGEE. The CDR3 is made up of 16 amino acids. CDR3 nucleotides: TGTGCCAGCAGCTTTGAACTAGCGGGAATCTCAGATACGCAGTATTTT. Its translation: CASSFELAGISDTQYF. Full variable domain (remainder filled in from reference TRBV5-8 and TRBJ2-3): EAGVTQSPTHLIKTRGQQATLRCSPISGHTSVYWYQQALGLGLQFLLWYDEGEERNRGNFPPRFSGRQFPNYSSELNVNALELEDSALYLCASSFELAGISDTQYFGPGTRLTVL.

The chain employs TRBV12-5 and TRBJ2-5; weak D call: TRBD1 (7 bases). The germline CDR1 and CDR2 sequences are LGHNT and FRNRAP. This CDR3 region has 19 residues. Trimming took 2 bases from V and 5 from J, leaving 27 bases between them. This CDR3 reads CASGLWRDPDRTDRETQYF. CDR3 DNA: TGTGCTAGTGGTTTGTGGAGGGATCCGGACAGGACGGACCGGGAGACCCAGTACTTC.

The chain couples TRBV5-1 to TRBJ2-2, with D hard to call. The CDR3 consists of 14 residues. V was trimmed by 0 bases and J by 4 bases, leaving 7 bases between them. Germline CDR1 reads SGHRS; CDR2 reads YFSETQ. This CDR3 reads CASSLEGFTGELFF. The DNA for the CDR3 is TGCGCCAGCAGCTTGGAAGGATTCACCGGGGAGCTGTTTTTT.

The chain is built from TRBV6-5 and TRBJ2-3, with D uncertain. Trimming removed 6 bases from V and 1 base from J, with 5 bases in between. The V gene's germline CDR1 is MNHEY and CDR2 SVGAGI. This CDR3 has 12 residues. The CDR3 region is CASRSGTDTQYF. The CDR3 DNA follows: TGTGCCAGCAGATCAGGCACAGATACGCAGTATTTT.

The rearrangement joins TRBV2 to TRBJ2-2; 9 bases align to TRBD1. CDR1 is SNHLY, CDR2 FYNNEI, per germline. With 1 base clipped from V and 7 bases from J, the junction kept 7 bases outside the gene matches. The CDR3 spans 16 residues. CDR3: CASSEGGTGIYGELFF. The CDR3 nucleotides are TGTGCCAGCAGTGAAGGTGGGACAGGGATCTACGGGGAGCTGTTTTTT. The full variable domain, with the rest looked up from reference TRBV2 and TRBJ2-2, is EPEVTQTPSHQVTQMGQEVILRCVPISNHLYFYWYRQILGQKVEFLVSFYNNEISEKSEIFDDQFSVERPDGSNFTLKIRSTKLEDSAMYFCASSEGGTGIYGELFFGEGSRLTVL.

This chain links TRBV9 with TRBJ2-3; D is perhaps TRBD2 (6 bases). This CDR3 is built from 13 residues. The V end was cut by 10 bases, the J end by 4 bases, with 16 bases between. Germline assignment: CDR1 SGDLS and CDR2 YYNGEE. The CDR3 loop reads CAAGRGAADTQYF. The CDR3 DNA sequence: TGTGCCGCAGGGCGGGGCGCGGCAGATACGCAGTATTTT. Complete variable domain (other parts from reference TRBV9 and TRBJ2-3): DSGVTQTPKHLITATGQRVTLRCSPRSGDLSVYWYQQSLDQGLQFLIQYYNGEERAKGNILERFSAQQFPDLHSELNLSSLELGDSALYFCAAGRGAADTQYFGPGTRLTVL.

The chain combines TRBV11-2 with TRBJ2-1; tentatively, D is TRBD2 (6 bases). Germline CDR1 and CDR2: SGHAT and FQNNGV. V lost 5 bases, J lost 10 bases, and 15 bases lay in between. The CDR3 length is 13 residues. The CDR3 spells CASSINRDSEQFF. Here the CDR3 DNA reads TGTGCCAGCAGCATAAACCGGGACTCAGAGCAGTTCTTC.

V is TRBV19 and J is TRBJ1-2, with D maybe TRBD1 (5 bases). In germline, CDR1 is LNHDA, CDR2 SQIVND (reference sequence). The CDR3 sequence is 12 residues long. Written as DNA, the CDR3 is TGTGCAGTCGGGCAGGGTAACTATGGCTACACCTTC. Amino acid sequence: CAVGQGNYGYTF. Combining the CDR3 with reference TRBV19 and TRBJ1-2 gives the whole variable domain DGGITQSPKYLFRKEGQNVTLSCEQNLNHDAMYWYRQDPGQGLRLIYYSQIVNDFQKGDIAEGYSVSREKKESFPLTVTSAQKNPTAFYLCAVGQGNYGYTFGSGTRLTVV.

On this clone: Other DNA sequences in the same sample also yield this CDR3. The gene calls are TRBV5-6 and TRBJ2-7; the D is unclear. Germline CDR1 and CDR2: SGHDT and YYEEEE. Trimming shortened V by 0 bases and J by 3 bases, and 7 bases separated the two germline ends. This CDR3 has 13 residues. For the CDR3, the DNA is TGTGCCAGCAGCTTGGCCGGGCGCTACGAGCAGTACTTC. It is translated as CASSLAGRYEQYF.

The chain is built from TRBV13 and TRBJ1-3; no firm D call. The CDR3 spans 13 residues. V was pared by 5 bases and J by 8 bases, with 13 bases between. Germline-derived CDR1 and CDR2 are PRHDT and FYEKMQ (reference sequence). The CDR3 DNA reads TGTGCCAGCAGCCTTCAACCCCTAGACACCATATATTTT. Protein: CASSLQPLDTIYF.

The chain employs TRBV6-1 and TRBJ2-7; 7 bases map to TRBD2. Germline V gene sequence: CDR1 MNHNS, CDR2 SASEGT. The CDR3 consists of 15 residues. V trimming: 4 bases; J trimming: 7 bases; junction bases outside the gene matches: 13. The CDR3 loop is CASSANSGSLREQYF. The CDR3 DNA reads TGTGCCAGCAGTGCTAATAGCGGGTCCCTTCGGGAGCAGTACTTC.

The chain carries TRBV19 and TRBJ2-2, with D perhaps TRBD2 (5 bases). The CDR3 spans 15 residues. Per the germline V gene, CDR1 is LNHDA and CDR2 is SQIVND (reference sequence). Trimming removed 5 bases at V and 4 bases at J, with 14 bases between. CDR3 sequence (DNA): TGTGCCAGTAGTGTCCGGTGGGGAGTCACCGGGGAGCTGTTTTTT. This gives the protein CASSVRWGVTGELFF.

This chain connects TRBV30 to TRBJ2-7, with TRBD1 matching 9 bases. CDR1 and CDR2 (germline): GTSNPN, SVGIG (reference sequence). The CDR3 is 14 residues long. Unmatched junction bases numbered 9, after V lost 2 bases and J lost 7 bases. The CDR3 sequence is CAWSPGQGVQEQYF. Written as DNA, the CDR3 is TGTGCCTGGAGTCCGGGACAGGGAGTACAGGAGCAGTACTTC.

V is TRBV7-9 and J is TRBJ2-7; 10 nucleotides line up with TRBD2. CDR1 and CDR2 from the germline V gene are SEHNR and FQNEAQ (reference sequence). This CDR3 has 17 amino acids. The V segment lost 5 bases and the J segment 2 bases; nucleotides outside the gene matches: 12. The chain's CDR3 is CASSPESSAGGAYEQYF. CDR3 nucleotide sequence: TGTGCCAGCAGCCCCGAGTCTTCAGCGGGAGGGGCCTACGAGCAGTACTTC.

The chain combines TRBV9 with TRBJ2-5, with D possibly matching TRBD1 (6 bases). The ends were cut back, 4 bases at V and 4 bases at J, with 17 bases in the middle. The CDR3 extends over 15 amino acids. The V gene's germline CDR1 is SGDLS and CDR2 YYNGEE. The CDR3 region has the DNA TGTGCCAGCAGCTACGCCGGGCAGGGGCCAGAGACCCAGTACTTC. It yields the protein CASSYAGQGPETQYF.

This clone appeared once. The chain employs TRBV4-1 and TRBJ2-1; no definite D call. Germline V gives CDR1 MGHRA, CDR2 YSYEKL. This CDR3 region has 17 residues. V was clipped by 0 bases and J by 6 bases, with 18 bases between them. Here the CDR3 DNA reads TGCGCCAGCAGCCAAGAGAGGAACCCAACGATCGCCAATGAGCAGTTCTTC. Encoded protein: CASSQERNPTIANEQFF.

V gene TRBV7-9 combines with J gene TRBJ2-3; D gene uncertain. Trimming stripped 5 bases from V and 6 bases from J, with 15 bases between. The CDR3 sequence is 14 residues long. The germline CDR1 and CDR2 sequences are SEHNR and FQNEAQ (reference sequence). The CDR3 reads CASSAGGPMDTQYF. In nucleotides, the CDR3 is TGTGCCAGCAGCGCAGGCGGCCCCATGGATACGCAGTATTTT.

V usage is TRBV10-1 and J usage is TRBJ1-6; D is undetermined. The V end was cut by 3 bases, the J end by 5 bases, with 5 bases between. The CDR3 is made up of 13 amino acids. From germline, CDR1 is WNHNN and CDR2 SYGVQD (reference sequence). The CDR3 DNA follows: TGCGCCAGCAGTGATCCGGATAATTCACCCCTCCACTTT. Translating it yields CASSDPDNSPLHF.

The chain couples TRBV18 to TRBJ2-1; 9 bases are a match to TRBD1. The CDR3 is 13 amino acids. The trim removed 6 bases at V and 9 bases at J, leaving 6 bases unmatched. Germline V gene data show CDR1 as KGHSH and CDR2 as LQKENI. The CDR3 here is CASSPGTGFEQFF. The CDR3 DNA follows: TGTGCCAGCTCCCCAGGGACAGGGTTTGAGCAGTTCTTC.